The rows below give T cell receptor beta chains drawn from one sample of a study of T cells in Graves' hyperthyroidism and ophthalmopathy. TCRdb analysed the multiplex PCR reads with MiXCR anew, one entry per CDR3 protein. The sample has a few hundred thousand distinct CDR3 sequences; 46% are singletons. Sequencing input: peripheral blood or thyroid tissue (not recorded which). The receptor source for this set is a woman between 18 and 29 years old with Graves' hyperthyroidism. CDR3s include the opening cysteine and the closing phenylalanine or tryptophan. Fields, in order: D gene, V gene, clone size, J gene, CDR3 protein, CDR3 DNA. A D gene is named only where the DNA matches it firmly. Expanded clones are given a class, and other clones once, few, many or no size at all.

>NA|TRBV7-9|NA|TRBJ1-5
CASGDLRF
TGTGCCAGCGGGGACCTAAGGTTT
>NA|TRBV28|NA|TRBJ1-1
CASVGSMNTETFF
TGTGCCAGCGTCGGGTCTATGAACACTGAAACTTTCTTT
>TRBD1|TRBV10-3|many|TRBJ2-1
CAITPGQGNNEQFF
TGTGCCATCACTCCGGGACAGGGGAACAATGAGCAGTTCTTC
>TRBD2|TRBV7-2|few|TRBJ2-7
CASSPSGLAGFGQYF
TGTGCCAGCAGCCCTTCGGGACTAGCGGGATTCGGGCAGTACTTC
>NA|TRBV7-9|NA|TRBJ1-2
CASSQDHRVGGYTF
TGCGCCAGCAGCCAAGATCACAGGGTGGGAGGCTACACCTTC
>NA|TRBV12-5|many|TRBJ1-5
CASGSWNQPQHF
TGTGCTAGTGGTTCTTGGAATCAGCCCCAGCATTTT
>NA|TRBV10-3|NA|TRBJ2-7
CAISYHRDFSSYEQYF
TGTGCCATCAGTTATCACAGGGACTTTAGCTCCTACGAGCAGTACTTC
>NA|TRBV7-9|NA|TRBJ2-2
CASSFPTRELFF
TGTGCCAGCAGCTTCCCGACTAGGGAGCTGTTTTTT
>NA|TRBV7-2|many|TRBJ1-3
CASSLLGTGITIYF
TGTGCCAGCAGCTTATTGGGGACCGGGATCACCATATATTTT
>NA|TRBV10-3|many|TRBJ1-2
CAISDRDNYGYTF
TGTGCCATCAGTGACAGGGATAATTATGGCTACACCTTC
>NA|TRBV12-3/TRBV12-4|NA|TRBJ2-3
CASSFSSSPDTQYF
TGTGCCAGCAGTTTTTCTAGCTCCCCAGATACGCAGTATTTT
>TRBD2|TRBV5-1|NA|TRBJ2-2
CASTAAGLAVTGELFF
TGCGCCAGCACCGCCGCGGGACTAGCGGTTACCGGGGAGCTGTTTTTT
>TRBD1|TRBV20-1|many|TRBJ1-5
CSARVWLGTGPFGVSQPQHF
TGCAGTGCTAGAGTGTGGTTAGGGACAGGACCCTTTGGCGTAAGTCAGCCCCAGCATTTT
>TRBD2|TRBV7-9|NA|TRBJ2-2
CASKVPAGEDGELFF
TGTGCCAGCAAGGTCCCCGCGGGAGAGGACGGGGAGCTGTTTTTT
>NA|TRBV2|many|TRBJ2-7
CASSVGGIKYF
TGTGCCAGCAGTGTAGGTGGTATTAAGTACTTC
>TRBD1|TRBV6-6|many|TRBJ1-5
CASKGTGDGQPQHF
TGTGCCAGCAAAGGGACAGGGGATGGTCAGCCCCAGCATTTT
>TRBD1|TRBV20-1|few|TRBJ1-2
CSSRTGGAGGYTF
TGCAGCTCCCGGACAGGGGGCGCAGGTGGCTACACCTTC
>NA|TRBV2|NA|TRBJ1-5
CASGREQTGEPQHF
TGTGCCAGCGGCAGGGAGCAGACCGGTGAGCCCCAGCATTTT
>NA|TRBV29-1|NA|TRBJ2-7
CSSLSRWYEQYF
TGCAGCAGTTTAAGCAGATGGTACGAGCAGTACTTC
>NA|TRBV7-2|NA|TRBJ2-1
CAGSNTRRDNEQFF
TGTGCCGGCAGCAATACAAGGAGGGACAATGAGCAGTTCTTC
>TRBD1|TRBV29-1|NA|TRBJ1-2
CSARQGNKVDGYTF
TGCAGCGCTAGACAGGGTAATAAGGTCGACGGCTACACCTTC
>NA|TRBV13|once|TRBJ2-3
CASSLAGIPSTDTQYF
TGTGCCAGCAGCTTAGCGGGGATCCCTAGCACAGATACGCAGTATTTT
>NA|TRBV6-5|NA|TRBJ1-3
CASSLQGSGNAIYF
TGTGCCAGCAGTTTGCAAGGGTCCGGAAACGCCATATATTTT
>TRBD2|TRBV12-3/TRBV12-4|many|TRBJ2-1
CASSLGGGNEQFF
TGTGCCAGCAGTTTGGGGGGGGGGAATGAGCAGTTCTTC
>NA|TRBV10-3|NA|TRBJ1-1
CASYRDTEAFF
TGTGCCTCCTACAGGGACACTGAAGCTTTCTTT
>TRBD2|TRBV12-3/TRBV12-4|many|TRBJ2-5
CASSEVLAGGETQYF
TGTGCCAGCAGTGAAGTCCTAGCGGGAGGGGAGACCCAGTACTTC
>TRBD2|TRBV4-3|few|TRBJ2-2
CASSQILAGEGGGELFF
TGCGCCAGCAGCCAAATACTAGCGGGCGAAGGTGGCGGGGAGCTGTTTTTT
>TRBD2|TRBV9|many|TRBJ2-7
CASSVGQREPYEQYF
TGTGCCAGCAGCGTAGGTCAGCGGGAGCCCTACGAGCAGTACTTC
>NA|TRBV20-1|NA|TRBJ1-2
CSASGLGDVSNYGYTF
TGCAGTGCTAGTGGTTTGGGCGACGTTTCTAACTATGGCTACACCTTC
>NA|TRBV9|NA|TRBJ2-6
CASSALQGAGANVLTF
TGTGCCAGCAGCGCCCTACAGGGAGCTGGGGCCAACGTCCTGACTTTC
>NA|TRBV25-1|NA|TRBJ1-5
CASSARDPRTINQPQHF
TGTGCCAGCAGTGCTAGAGATCCCAGGACTATTAATCAGCCCCAGCATTTT